This T cell receptor beta chain was observed in a study of T-cell reconstitution after alpha-beta-depleted transplantation in children. Study results and limitations: Surviving recipient cells, namely T cells and thymic progenitors, were the source of high day-60 TCRbeta diversity in some patients.

This clonotype was seen repeatedly, ten times or more. Antigen specificity is unknown. At one end the junction does not follow the germline gene, possibly because of a read error. As it was prepared, the TCRbeta library received unique molecular identifiers. TCRdb fed the PCR reads into MiXCR, producing one record per CDR3 protein. The table lists roughly 200,000 distinct CDR3 sequences, roughly 9.1% of them singletons, with roughly 35% in the top ten. Germline V gives CDR1 SSHAT, CDR2 FNYEAQ (reference sequence). CDR3 length: 16 residues. The sequencing here drew on PBMCs, mostly from graft donor cells, taken 360 days after TCRalphabeta/CD19-depleted stem cell transplant. This chain joins TRBV7-7 and TRBJ2-1, with 7 bases that match TRBD2. The receptor comes from a male patient between 2 and 10 years old who had a stem cell transplant for acute myeloid leukemia, so the T cells may come from the graft donor. This chain's CDR3 is CASSHGLRGSRDEQFF. The CDR3 nucleotides are TGTGCTAGCAGCCACGGACTACGCGGGAGCAGGGATGAGCAGTTCTTC.